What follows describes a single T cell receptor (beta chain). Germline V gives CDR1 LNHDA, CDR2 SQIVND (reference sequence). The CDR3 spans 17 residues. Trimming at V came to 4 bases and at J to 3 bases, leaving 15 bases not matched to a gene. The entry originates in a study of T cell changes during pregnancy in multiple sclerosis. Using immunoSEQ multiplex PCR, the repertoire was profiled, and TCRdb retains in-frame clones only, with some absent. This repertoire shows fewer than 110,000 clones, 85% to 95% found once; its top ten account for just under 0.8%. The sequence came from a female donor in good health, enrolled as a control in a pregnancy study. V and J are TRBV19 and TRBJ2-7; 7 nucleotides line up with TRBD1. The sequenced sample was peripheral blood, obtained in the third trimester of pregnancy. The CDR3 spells CASSSLWAGGGIYEQYF. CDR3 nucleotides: TGTGCCAGTAGTAGCCTCTGGGCAGGGGGTGGTATCTACGAGCAGTACTTC.